Below, 16 T cell receptor beta chains from the same sample are listed, as sequenced in a study of blood T cell repertoires in COVID-19 (dated by TCRdb to 2019 to 2021). The library was obtained by the immunoSEQ multiplex PCR assay. The immuneACCESS repertoire file appears here via TCRdb, limited to in-frame rearrangements. These files lack a portion of the clones; in checked studies, under half of the deficit traces to unresolved V genes, and the cause of the others is not known. In this sample the table shows tens of thousands of clones, 88% of which occur a single time. The ten largest account for 5% to 6.5% of the sample. The sequenced sample consisted of peripheral blood. The receptors were gathered from a man aged 45-65 years with active COVID-19.

CDR3 loop: CASSVPHGQGSQPQHF. The CDR3 region has the DNA TGTGCCAGCAGTGTCCCCCACGGGCAGGGAAGTCAGCCCCAGCATTTT. The rearrangement uses TRBV6-1 and TRBJ1-5; a weak D match, TRBD1 (5 bases). Germline CDR1 MNHNS, CDR2 SASEGT. The CDR3 has 16 residues. V was shortened by 4 bases and J by 6 bases, with 19 bases between the two germline ends.

This clone appeared a single time. The rearrangement uses TRBV12-5 and TRBJ1-1; no definite D call. The CDR3 is 12 amino acids. V dropped 3 bases and J dropped 5 bases, with 7 bases sitting between them. Germline V lookup: CDR1 LGHNT, CDR2 FRNRAP. In nucleotides, the CDR3 is TGTGCTAGTGGTTTTCCGGGGACTGAAGCTTTCTTT. It is translated as CASGFPGTEAFF. The full variable domain, with the rest looked up from reference TRBV12-5 and TRBJ1-1, is DARVTQTPRHKVTEMGQEVTMRCQPILGHNTVFWYRQTMMQGLELLAYFRNRAPLDDSGMPKDRFSAEMPDATLATLKIQPSEPRDSAVYFCASGFPGTEAFFGQGTRLTVV.

This chain connects TRBV25-1 to TRBJ1-5, with 9 bases identical to TRBD1. J lost 2 bases, V lost 8 bases, and 4 bases had no gene match. This CDR3 has 14 amino acids. In germline, CDR1 is MGHDK, CDR2 SYGVNS. This chain's CDR3 is CASSRTGGNQPQHF. CDR3 nucleotide sequence: TGTGCCAGCTCAAGGACAGGGGGCAATCAGCCCCAGCATTTT.

The rearrangement uses TRBV18 and TRBJ1-4; D is perhaps TRBD1 (6 bases). Germline V gene data show CDR1 as KGHSH and CDR2 as LQKENI. V dropped 4 bases and J dropped 8 bases, with 17 bases sitting between them. This CDR3 comprises 15 residues. The CDR3 reads CASSQIQGPGEKLFF. CDR3 nucleotide sequence: TGTGCCAGCTCACAAATCCAGGGGCCCGGGGAAAAACTGTTTTTT.

The chain is built from TRBV27 and TRBJ2-1; tentative D call: TRBD2 (6 bases). Trimming shortened V by 5 bases and J by 3 bases, and 17 bases separated the two germline ends. The CDR3 is 16 amino acids. CDR1 is MNHEY, CDR2 SMNVEV, per germline (reference sequence). CDR3 nucleotides: TGTGCCAGCAGTCCCTCCGGCGGGGTTCTCTACAATGAGCAGTTCTTC. It codes for CASSPSGGVLYNEQFF.

The chain uses TRBV19 and TRBJ2-7; TRBD2 aligns across 10 bases. Germline assignment: CDR1 LNHDA and CDR2 SQIVND (reference sequence). V was pared by 1 base and J by 3 bases, with 3 bases of the junction left unmatched. The CDR3 is 15 residues long. The CDR3 sequence: CASSIASGSIYEQYF. DNA for the CDR3: TGTGCCAGTAGTATAGCTAGCGGGAGTATCTACGAGCAGTACTTC.

The rearrangement joins TRBV9 to TRBJ1-1; D ambiguous. The germline CDR1 and CDR2 sequences are SGDLS and YYNGEE. V lost 0 bases to trimming and J lost 1 base, with 7 bases between them. The CDR3 length is 14 residues. This CDR3 is CASSVVTGNTEAFF. DNA of the CDR3: TGTGCCAGCAGCGTAGTGACGGGGAACACTGAAGCTTTCTTT.

This clone showed up just once. The chain has TRBV5-4 and TRBJ1-4; TRBD1 matches at 9 bases. CDR1 and CDR2 (germline): SGHNT, YYREEE (reference sequence). With V trimmed by 4 bases and J by 2 bases, 6 bases remained unmatched. The CDR3 sequence is 16 residues long. The CDR3 sequence is CASSQDRGRTNEKLFF. The CDR3 region has the DNA TGTGCCAGCAGCCAGGACAGGGGCAGGACTAATGAAAAACTGTTTTTT.

The genes are TRBV6-5 and TRBJ1-4, with 7 bases that match TRBD1. V trimming: 5 bases; J trimming: 12 bases; junction bases outside the gene matches: 12. CDR3 size: 14 residues. From germline, CDR1 is MNHEY and CDR2 SVGAGI. The CDR3 loop is CASSLRQGAGELFF. The CDR3 DNA follows: TGTGCCAGCAGTCTACGACAGGGCGCTGGGGAACTGTTTTTT.

A remark on this clone: The same CDR3 arises from other DNA sequences in this sample as well. The chain combines TRBV6-2 or TRBV6-3 with TRBJ1-1; TRBD1 agrees at 8 bases. Germline trimming cut 5 bases from V and 1 base from J; bases unmatched to any gene: 3. The germline CDR1 and CDR2 sequences are MNHEY and SVGEGT. CDR3 length: 14 residues. Here the CDR3 DNA reads TGTGCCAGCAGTAACAGGGGGAGGAACACTGAAGCTTTCTTT. It translates to CASSNRGRNTEAFF.

The chain couples TRBV28 to TRBJ2-7, with D maybe TRBD1 (6 bases). Trimming pared 4 bases from V and 3 bases from J, leaving 10 bases between. This CDR3 spans 13 amino acids. The V gene's germline CDR1 is MDHEN and CDR2 SYDVKM. In nucleotides, the CDR3 is TGTGCCAGCAGTTCAGGGGCCCTCTACGAGCAGTACTTC. This encodes CASSSGALYEQYF.

This clone was found once. The chain is built from TRBV4-1 and TRBJ2-3, with 11 nucleotides matching TRBD2. V was clipped by 4 bases and J by 1 base; unmatched bases: 19. CDR1 is MGHRA and CDR2 is YSYEKL in the germline V gene. This CDR3 is built from 21 residues. The CDR3 region has the DNA TGCGCCAGCAGCCCCCTAGGGGGAACCGGGACTAGCGGAAGGGGCACAGATACGCAGTATTTT. It translates to CASSPLGGTGTSGRGTDTQYF.

The V call is TRBV6-5, the J call TRBJ1-2, with a possible D match to TRBD1 (5 bases). The CDR3 runs 15 residues. CDR1 is MNHEY, CDR2 SVGAGI, per germline. V lost 5 bases and J lost 0, with 13 bases in between. CDR3 coding DNA: TGTGCCAGCAGTATAGCAGGGTTATCTAACTATGGCTACACCTTC. Translation gives CASSIAGLSNYGYTF.

The V gene is TRBV3-1 (or the pseudogene TRBV3-2), the J gene TRBJ1-5, with TRBD1 matching over 9 bases. This CDR3 spans 13 amino acids. V shed 5 bases, J shed 11 bases, and the junction held 7 bases outside the gene matches. Germline loops: CDR1 LGHDT, CDR2 YNNKEL (reference sequence). The CDR3 spells CASSVKGQGTQHF. DNA for the CDR3: TGTGCCAGCAGCGTAAAGGGACAGGGAACCCAGCATTTT.

The sample holds one count of this clone. The chain couples TRBV2 to TRBJ1-4, with D maybe TRBD1 (6 bases). Germline values: CDR1 SNHLY, CDR2 FYNNEI. V lost 4 bases, J lost 8 bases, and 8 bases lay in between. The CDR3 extends over 12 amino acids. As DNA, the CDR3 is TGTGCCAGCAGTGGGGACACAGAAAAACTGTTTTTT. It is translated as CASSGDTEKLFF. The variable domain in full, with the rest retrieved from reference TRBV2 and TRBJ1-4, is EPEVTQTPSHQVTQMGQEVILRCVPISNHLYFYWYRQILGQKVEFLVSFYNNEISEKSEIFDDQFSVERPDGSNFTLKIRSTKLEDSAMYFCASSGDTEKLFFGSGTQLSVL.

This chain joins TRBV7-2 and TRBJ2-1, with no clear D. V shed 5 bases and J shed 5 bases, with 16 bases lying between them. Germline values: CDR1 SGHTA, CDR2 FQGNSA. The CDR3 sequence is 15 residues long. The CDR3 region is CASSPNHRVNNEQFF. CDR3 nucleotide sequence: TGTGCCAGCAGCCCCAACCACCGGGTCAACAATGAGCAGTTCTTC.